This TCR beta chain was recovered during a study of control samples from healthy donors and cancer patients. Here immunoSEQ multiplex PCR was the method, and the copy in TCRdb shows in-frame clones only, minus some. The repertoire consists of 95,000 to 150,000 clones, with over 75% occurring once and the leading ten covering 1.5% to 2%. From germline, CDR1 is MNHEY and CDR2 SMNVEV (reference sequence). V lost 5 bases and J lost 6, with 16 bases in between. The CDR3 extends over 15 amino acids. The receptor was derived from a man between 18 and 35 years old in good health. Material for sequencing was blood. This chain connects TRBV27 to TRBJ2-2, with D perhaps being TRBD1 or TRBD2 (5 bases each). This CDR3 reads CASSPMVPGPGELFF. For the CDR3, the DNA is TGTGCCAGCAGTCCAATGGTTCCGGGGCCCGGGGAGCTGTTTTTT.